This T cell receptor beta chain is drawn from a study of blood T cell repertoires in COVID-19. Per the authors' pipeline: Amplifying reference gene primers gave estimates of nucleated cell counts. This table comes from immunoSEQ multiplex PCR, and its TCRdb copy is limited to in-frame clones, with some not included. That table furnishes V, J and clone size, whereas the DNA furnished D and trimming. The sample has roughly 380,000 clones; approximately 80% are singletons. After removal of 0 bases from V and 6 bases from J, the junction contained 7 bases not matched to a gene. The CDR3 covers 16 residues. CDR1 and CDR2 (germline): SEHNR, FQNEAQ (reference sequence).

This clonotype originated in a human donor with acute or convalescent COVID-19. The donor label of this sample is uncertain. Material for sequencing was peripheral blood. The genes are TRBV7-9 and TRBJ2-1, with 8 positions matching TRBD2. DNA for the CDR3: TGTGCCAGCAGCTTAGCGGGAGCGGGAGATGTCAATGAGCAGTTCTTC. It yields the protein CASSLAGAGDVNEQFF.